These T cell receptor beta chains were read from a single sample in a study of blood T cell repertoires in COVID-19. This table comes from immunoSEQ multiplex PCR, and its TCRdb copy is limited to in-frame clones, with some not included. The sample shows fewer than 250,000 clones, more than 75% of them seen only once. The sample taken for sequencing was peripheral blood. The receptors stem from a human donor in a cohort sampled during active COVID-19. CDR3s leave out the opening cysteine and the closing phenylalanine or tryptophan.

TRBV28	TRBJ1-5	AIGTGNSNQPQH
TRBV28	TRBJ2-7	ASSPAGQSVYEQY
TRBV7-2	TRBJ2-7	ASSFWDRTGEQY
TRBV9	TRBJ2-1	ASSVDMRKYNEQF
TRBV28	TRBJ1-1	ASSFGRGPFTNTEAF
TRBV2	TRBJ1-1	ASKADFNTEAF
TRBV24-1	TRBJ2-1	ATSDPLAGAYNEQF
TRBV4-1	TRBJ2-3	ASSQERRGLGTDTQY
TRBV27	TRBJ2-7	ASSSRGSLDYEQY
TRBV11-2	TRBJ2-7	ASSAGTSGEEEQY
TRBV10-3	TRBJ2-3	AISAQRGVGDTQY
TRBV13	TRBJ1-2	ASSSPGTGDGYT
TRBV18	TRBJ1-6	ASSPWTSSDNSPLH
TRBV27	TRBJ2-3	ASSLSGQGTAKYSSTDTQY
TRBV6-6	TRBJ1-1	ASSHTNTEAF
TRBV9	TRBJ2-4	ASKRDSENIQY
TRBV30	TRBJ2-3	AWRGPTGGRTQY
TRBV6-5	TRBJ2-7	ASSSRDRGVYEQY
TRBV30	TRBJ2-3	AWSVIGLWDTQY
TRBV5-4	TRBJ2-7	ASSLAGPYEQY
TRBV5-1	TRBJ2-5	ASSPRLSGGPQETQY
TRBV2	TRBJ1-2	ASSVQGVTQADGYT
TRBV27	TRBJ1-1	ASRPGQENTEAF
TRBV4-1	TRBJ1-5	ASSPDRATTMPQH
TRBV12-3/TRBV12-4	TRBJ2-2	ASSTGSAGELF
TRBV12-5	TRBJ1-5	ASGLVQGTGAGSQH
TRBV30	TRBJ2-7	AWSGGLAAYEQY
TRBV28	TRBJ1-2	ASTLGQAPYGYT
TRBV28	TRBJ2-7	ASRSKGRAPYEQY
TRBV5-4	TRBJ1-2	ASSLRLSWQGGPYGYT
TRBV9	TRBJ2-3	ASTRGRAPDTQY
TRBV3-1/TRBV3-2	TRBJ2-7	ASSQASGTTYEQY
TRBV3-1/TRBV3-2	TRBJ1-6	ASSQGGGGNSPLH
TRBV11-2	TRBJ2-5	ASSSPVGGVKETQY
TRBV28	TRBJ1-2	ASSGGQHYGYT
TRBV19	TRBJ2-6	ASSIGQGARTNVLT
TRBV19	TRBJ2-7	ASSPGTGGISEQY
TRBV7-2	TRBJ1-6	ASSPPGGVGSPLH
TRBV15	TRBJ1-1	ATSSYPGTVNTEAF
TRBV2	TRBJ2-2	ASRPDYLPGGGELF
TRBV23-1	TRBJ2-7	ASSQSDKGNYEQY
TRBV5-1	TRBJ2-5	ASRLGQGNQETQY
TRBV2	TRBJ2-4	ASRRTSGSNRENIQY
TRBV3-1/TRBV3-2	TRBJ2-1	ASSPRTSGGYNEQF
TRBV30	TRBJ2-7	AWSVERGHEQY
TRBV14	TRBJ1-2	ASSPRDRGLSGYT
TRBV11-2	TRBJ2-5	ASSPFLREWSQETQY
TRBV19	TRBJ1-1	ASKNPGLNTEAF
TRBV23-1	TRBJ2-7	ASRWGDSTYEQY
TRBV13	TRBJ2-7	ASSRRGAGEQY
TRBV12-5	TRBJ2-2	ASGPFGGTNTGELF
TRBV6-6	TRBJ2-4	ASSYSHKLAKNIQY
TRBV2	TRBJ2-5	ASRAGGPQETQY
TRBV15	TRBJ2-2	ATSTGTITGELF
TRBV6-1	TRBJ2-2	ASSKQGIITGELF